The 22 T cell receptor beta chains below were found in one sample sequenced in a study of OX40 agonist ivuxolimab in advanced cancers. The table came from immunoSEQ multiplex PCR; TCRdb's copy has only in-frame clones and leaves some out. Seen here are about 69,000 clones, approximately 90% observed once, and the top ten hold about 0.29%. This specimen consisted of CD4+ or CD8+ T cells sorted from blood, obtained in a trial of the OX40 agonist ivuxolimab. These TCRs come from an adult with an advanced solid tumor such as melanoma, head and neck, liver or kidney cancer.

The chain recombines TRBV28 with TRBJ1-5, with no clear D. Trimming stripped 2 bases from V and 8 bases from J, with 10 bases between. Germline lookup yields CDR1 MDHEN and CDR2 SYDVKM. This CDR3 comprises 13 residues. CDR3 in amino acids: CASSLRPPKPQHF. The DNA for the CDR3 is TGTGCCAGCAGTTTAAGGCCGCCGAAGCCCCAGCATTTT. Looking up the rest from reference TRBV28 and TRBJ1-5 gives the full variable domain: DVKVTQSSRYLVKRTGEKVFLECVQDMDHENMFWYRQDPGLGLRLIYFSYDVKMKEKGDIPEGYSVSREKKERFSLILESASTNQTSMYLCASSLRPPKPQHFGDGTRLSIL.

The chain has TRBV19 and TRBJ1-1; a weak D match, TRBD1 (5 bases). The germline V gene encodes CDR1 LNHDA and CDR2 SQIVND (reference sequence). V dropped 7 bases and J dropped 0 bases, with 9 bases sitting between them. The CDR3 length is 13 residues. The CDR3 region is CASNTGLNTEAFF. CDR3 in DNA: TGTGCCAGTAATACGGGACTGAACACTGAAGCTTTCTTT.

This clone was recorded once. The chain links TRBV19 to TRBJ1-5; possible D gene TRBD1, 6 bases. V lost 5 bases and J 4 bases, leaving 15 bases between the germline ends. The CDR3 loop spans 15 amino acids. The germline V gene encodes CDR1 LNHDA and CDR2 SQIVND (reference sequence). The CDR3 DNA reads as TGTGCCAGTAGTGGAGGGGGGAGAGGGAATCAGCCCCAGCATTTT. Translation gives CASSGGGRGNQPQHF.

This sequence joins TRBV15 and TRBJ1-1, with a weak D call TRBD1 (6 bases). The ends were cut back, 5 bases at V and 1 base at J, with 8 bases in the middle. CDR1 LNHNV and CDR2 YYDKDF come from the germline V gene (reference sequence). The CDR3 runs to 13 residues. The CDR3 sequence: CATSGQQNTEAFF. The CDR3 coding sequence is TGTGCCACCAGCGGACAGCAGAACACTGAAGCTTTCTTT.

This clone was seen a few times. CDR3 bases: TGTGCCAGCAGCCCCCGTTGGTACTCCTACAATGAGCAGTTCTTC. This sequence encodes CASSPRWYSYNEQFF. The gene calls are TRBV7-8 and TRBJ2-1; no firm D call. The germline gives CDR1 SGHVS, CDR2 FQNEAQ. V was shortened by 5 bases and J by 0 bases, with 11 bases between the two germline ends. The CDR3 has 15 amino acids.

The J gene is TRBJ2-4, the V gene TRBV28; D possibly corresponds to TRBD2 (5 bases). Germline CDR1 reads MDHEN; CDR2 reads SYDVKM. Trimming removed 3 bases from V and 6 bases from J, with 12 bases in between. The CDR3 extends over 14 amino acids. The CDR3 spells CASSFASGGNIQYF. The CDR3 region has the DNA TGTGCCAGCAGTTTTGCAAGCGGAGGAAACATTCAGTACTTC.

J is TRBJ1-2 and V is TRBV5-1; 9 bases map to TRBD1. Unmatched junction bases numbered 11, after V lost 4 bases and J lost 7 bases. This CDR3 region has 15 residues. The germline gives CDR1 SGHRS, CDR2 YFSETQ. In nucleotides, the CDR3 is TGCGCCAGCAGCACTACCGGGACAGGGTCGCGTGGCTACACCTTC. Protein sequence: CASSTTGTGSRGYTF.

The genes are TRBV15 and TRBJ1-1, with D perhaps matching TRBD1 (5 bases). The CDR3 spans 14 residues. V lost 3 bases, J lost 7 bases, and 15 bases lay in between. Germline-derived CDR1 and CDR2 are LNHNV and YYDKDF (reference sequence). CDR3 bases: TGTGCCACCAGCAGTGGGACGAACCTTTATGAAGCTTTCTTT. Protein sequence: CATSSGTNLYEAFF.

The chain has TRBV5-1 and TRBJ1-2; 8 bases agree with TRBD1. With V trimmed by 6 bases and J by 3 bases, 7 bases remained unmatched. The CDR3 is 14 amino acids. Germline V gene sequence: CDR1 SGHRS, CDR2 YFSETQ. For the CDR3, the DNA is TGCGCCAGCACTCATGACAGGGGTGACTATGGCTACACCTTC. Its translation: CASTHDRGDYGYTF.

The gene calls are TRBV7-3 and TRBJ2-7; 9 bases align to TRBD2. Germline CDR1 is SGHTA and CDR2 is FQGTGA. The CDR3 length is 16 residues. V was pared by 4 bases and J by 4 bases, with 11 bases of the junction left unmatched. This chain's CDR3 is CASSSLAVAGAYEQYF. CDR3 sequence (DNA): TGTGCCAGCAGCTCCCTAGCGGTAGCGGGAGCTTACGAGCAGTACTTC. The full variable domain, completed using reference TRBV7-3 and TRBJ2-7, is GAGVSQTPSNKVTEKGKYVELRCDPISGHTALYWYRQSLGQGPEFLIYFQGTGAADDSGLPNDRFFAVRPEGSVSTLKIQRTERGDSAVYLCASSSLAVAGAYEQYFGPGTRLTVT.

The chain uses TRBV14 and TRBJ2-3, with a tentative D call TRBD2 (6 bases). Trimming took off 4 bases at V and 0 bases at J, with 14 bases between the two ends. Per the germline V gene, CDR1 is SGHDN and CDR2 is FVKESK. The CDR3 is 16 residues long. The CDR3 spells CASSPLASLSTDTQYF. The CDR3 nucleotides are TGTGCCAGCAGCCCTCTAGCGAGCCTGAGCACAGATACGCAGTATTTT.

The V and J genes are TRBV11-1 and TRBJ2-7; 14 bases are shared with TRBD2. J was trimmed by 0 bases and V by 4 bases; bases with no gene match: 5. Germline assignment: CDR1 SGHAT and CDR2 FQDESV (reference sequence). The CDR3 has 17 residues. CDR3 protein: CASSSGLAGGYSYEQYF. As DNA, the CDR3 is TGTGCCAGCAGCTCTGGACTAGCGGGAGGTTACTCCTACGAGCAGTACTTC.

The rearrangement joins TRBV28 to TRBJ1-5; D ambiguous. Germline CDR1 is MDHEN and CDR2 is SYDVKM. The length of the CDR3 is 13 residues. V gave up 1 base and J gave up 6 bases, with 7 bases separating them. The CDR3 sequence: CASSLLVGQPQHF. CDR3 bases: TGTGCCAGCAGTTTATTGGTGGGTCAGCCCCAGCATTTT.

This clone was picked up one time. The chain is built from TRBV19 and TRBJ2-2, with 9 bases lining up with TRBD2. V was pared by 5 bases and J by 5 bases, with 6 bases of the junction left unmatched. Per the germline V gene, CDR1 is LNHDA and CDR2 is SQIVND (reference sequence). The CDR3 is 15 amino acids. The chain's CDR3 is CASSPLAGRTGELFF. The CDR3 DNA reads as TGTGCCAGTAGTCCCCTAGCGGGAAGGACCGGGGAGCTGTTTTTT.

V usage is TRBV29-1 and J usage is TRBJ2-4; no definite D call. With 1 base removed from V and 6 bases from J, the gap between germline ends came to 4 bases. In germline, CDR1 is SQVTM, CDR2 ANQGSEA. The CDR3 is 11 amino acids. The CDR3 protein is CSVEGANIQYF. The CDR3, as DNA: TGCAGCGTTGAAGGGGCAAACATTCAGTACTTC.

This sequence joins TRBV19 and TRBJ1-5; D is ambiguous. V dropped 0 bases and J dropped 0 bases, with 9 bases sitting between them. Germline CDR1 LNHDA, CDR2 SQIVND (reference sequence). This CDR3 region has 16 residues. The CDR3 protein is CASSIDITSSNQPQHF. The CDR3 bases are TGTGCCAGTAGTATAGATATTACGAGTAGCAATCAGCCCCAGCATTTT. Filled out from reference TRBV19 and TRBJ1-5, the complete variable domain reads DGGITQSPKYLFRKEGQNVTLSCEQNLNHDAMYWYRQDPGQGLRLIYYSQIVNDFQKGDIAEGYSVSREKKESFPLTVTSAQKNPTAFYLCASSIDITSSNQPQHFGDGTRLSIL.

This sequence joins TRBV19 and TRBJ1-3; 7 nucleotides match TRBD1. The germline V gene has CDR1 LNHDA and CDR2 SQIVND (reference sequence). V lost 4 bases to trimming and J lost 3 bases; unmatched junction nucleotides: 3. The CDR3 is 14 residues long. The CDR3 here is CASSTTGDGNTIYF. CDR3 nucleotides: TGTGCCAGTAGTACTACAGGGGATGGAAACACCATATATTTT.

The chain couples TRBV5-1 to TRBJ2-7; D call uncertain. Trimming shortened V by 0 bases and J by 0 bases, and 10 bases separated the two germline ends. The CDR3 has 15 residues. The germline CDR1 and CDR2 sequences are SGHRS and YFSETQ. CDR3 sequence: CASSLESSFSYEQYF. CDR3 bases: TGCGCCAGCAGCTTGGAATCCAGTTTCTCCTACGAGCAGTACTTC.

This chain joins TRBV6-6 and TRBJ2-7, with 8 bases identical to TRBD1. CDR1 MNHNY and CDR2 SVGAGI come from the germline V gene (reference sequence). Trimming took 5 bases from V and 1 from J; bases not matched to a gene: 1. The CDR3 extends over 13 amino acids. In DNA, the CDR3 is TGTGCCAGCAGTAGGACAGGGTCCTACGAGCAGTACTTC. The encoded protein is CASSRTGSYEQYF.

This chain links TRBV9 with TRBJ1-2; tentative D call: TRBD1 (5 bases). V shed 2 bases and J shed 0 bases, with 14 bases lying between them. The CDR3 totals 16 residues. Per germline, CDR1 SGDLS and CDR2 YYNGEE. CDR3 DNA: TGTGCCAGCAGCGTGTCAGGGAAGGAAACTAACTATGGCTACACCTTC. It translates to CASSVSGKETNYGYTF.

This sequence joins TRBV25-1 and TRBJ2-3; no clear D gene. Germline V gene data show CDR1 as MGHDK and CDR2 as SYGVNS. The V end lost 4 bases, the J end lost 6 bases, and 14 bases lay between the germline ends. The CDR3 consists of 14 residues. The CDR3 DNA is TGTGCCAGCAGTGGCGTCTCATCCCCCGATACGCAGTATTTT. Residues: CASSGVSSPDTQYF.

This chain links TRBV7-9 with TRBJ2-5; D possibly corresponds to TRBD1 (5 bases). The CDR3 is 13 amino acids. The V gene's germline CDR1 is SEHNR and CDR2 FQNEAQ (reference sequence). Trimming shortened V by 2 bases and J by 2 bases, and 6 bases separated the two germline ends. The CDR3 DNA sequence: TGTGCCAGCAGCTTAAAGGGGCAAGAGACCCAGTACTTC. This translates into CASSLKGQETQYF.